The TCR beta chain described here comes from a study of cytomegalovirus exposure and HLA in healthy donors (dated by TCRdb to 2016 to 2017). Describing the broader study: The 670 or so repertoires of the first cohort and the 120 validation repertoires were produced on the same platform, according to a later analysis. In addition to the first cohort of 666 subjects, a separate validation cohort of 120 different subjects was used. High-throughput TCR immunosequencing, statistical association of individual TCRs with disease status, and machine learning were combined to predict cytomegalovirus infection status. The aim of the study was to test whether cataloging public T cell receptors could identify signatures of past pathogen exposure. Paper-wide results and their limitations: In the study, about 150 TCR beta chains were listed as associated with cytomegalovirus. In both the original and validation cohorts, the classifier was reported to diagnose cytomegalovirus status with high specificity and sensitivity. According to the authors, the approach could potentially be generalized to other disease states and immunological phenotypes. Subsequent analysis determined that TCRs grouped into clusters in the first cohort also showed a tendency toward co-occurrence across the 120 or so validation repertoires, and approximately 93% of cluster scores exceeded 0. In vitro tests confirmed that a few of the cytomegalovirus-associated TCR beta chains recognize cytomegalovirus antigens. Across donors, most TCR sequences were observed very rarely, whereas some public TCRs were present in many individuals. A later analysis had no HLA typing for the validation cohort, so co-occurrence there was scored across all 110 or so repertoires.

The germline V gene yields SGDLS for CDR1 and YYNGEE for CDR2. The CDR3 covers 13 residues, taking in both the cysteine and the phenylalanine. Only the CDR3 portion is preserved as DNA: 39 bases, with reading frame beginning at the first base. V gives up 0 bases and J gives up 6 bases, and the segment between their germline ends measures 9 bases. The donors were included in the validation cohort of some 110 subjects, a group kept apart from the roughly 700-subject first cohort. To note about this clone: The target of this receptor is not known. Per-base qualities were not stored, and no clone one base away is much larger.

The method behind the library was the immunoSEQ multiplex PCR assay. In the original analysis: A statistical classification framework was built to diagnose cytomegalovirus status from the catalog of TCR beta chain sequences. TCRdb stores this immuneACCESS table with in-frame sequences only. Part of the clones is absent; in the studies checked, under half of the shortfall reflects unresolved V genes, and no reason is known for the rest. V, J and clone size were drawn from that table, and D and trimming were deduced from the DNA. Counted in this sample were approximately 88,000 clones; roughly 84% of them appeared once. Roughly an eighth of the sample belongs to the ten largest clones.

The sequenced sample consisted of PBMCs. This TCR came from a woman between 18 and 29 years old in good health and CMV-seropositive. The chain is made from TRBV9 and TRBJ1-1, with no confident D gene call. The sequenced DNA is TGTGCCAGCAGCGTAGTAGGAGGGTCTGAAGCTTTCTTT. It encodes CASSVVGGSEAFF.